Below are 31 T cell receptor beta chains sequenced from a single sample in a study of cytomegalovirus exposure and HLA in healthy donors. Use of 60 Vbeta and 13 Jbeta primers characterized the PCR. Using immunoSEQ multiplex PCR, the repertoire was profiled, and TCRdb retains in-frame clones only, with some absent. The sample records 210,000 or so clones, more than 60% being singletons. Sequenced sample: PBMCs. These receptors all stem from a man aged 35-49 years in good health and CMV-seronegative.

V and J are TRBV7-8 and TRBJ2-3; maybe TRBD1 (5 bases). Germline values: CDR1 SGHVS, CDR2 FQNEAQ. This CDR3 spans 15 amino acids. The V gene lost 1 base and the J gene lost 6 bases, with 14 bases spanning the gap. The CDR3 spells CASSLGGRVGDTQYF. The DNA of the CDR3 is TGTGCCAGCAGCTTAGGGGGCAGGGTGGGGGATACGCAGTATTTT. Full variable domain (rest looked up from reference TRBV7-8 and TRBJ2-3): GAGVSQSPRYKVAKRGQDVALRCDPISGHVSLFWYQQALGQGPEFLTYFQNEAQLDKSGLPSDRFFAERPEGSVSTLKIQRTQQEDSAVYLCASSLGGRVGDTQYFGPGTRLTVL.

CDR3 amino acids: CASTPAASGTVEQYF. The CDR3 DNA sequence: TGTGCCAGCACCCCAGCGGCTAGCGGGACCGTAGAGCAGTACTTC. The chain uses TRBV28 and TRBJ2-7; 9 bases align to TRBD2. J was trimmed by 7 bases and V by 7 bases; bases with no gene match: 14. CDR1 and CDR2 (germline): MDHEN, SYDVKM. This CDR3 region has 15 residues.

As concerns this clone: One end of the junction does not line up with germline, which may come from a read error. The chain recombines TRBV2 with TRBJ2-7, with 8 bases fitting TRBD1. This CDR3 has 15 amino acids. CDR1 and CDR2 from the germline V gene are SNHLY and FYNNEI. The CDR3 loop reads CASSEDRGTTYEQYF. The DNA for the CDR3 is TGTGCCAGCAGCGAAGACAGGGGTACGACCTACGAGCAGTACTTC.

Here the CDR3 reads CASSLTTANTGELFF. The CDR3 DNA reads as TGTGCCAGCAGCTTAACGACAGCGAACACCGGGGAGCTGTTTTTT. J is TRBJ2-2 and V is TRBV7-9; D is possibly TRBD1 (5 bases). This CDR3 contains 15 residues. The germline V and J ends were trimmed by 2 bases and 0 bases, with 7 bases remaining between them. The V gene's germline CDR1 is SEHNR and CDR2 FQNEAQ (reference sequence).

V gene TRBV18 combines with J gene TRBJ1-1; D uncertain. V gave up 3 bases and J gave up 3 bases, with 8 bases separating them. Germline V gene lookup returns CDR1 KGHSH and CDR2 LQKENI. The CDR3 is 13 amino acids. The CDR3 nucleotides are TGTGCCAGCTCACCGTCGGGTTACACTGAAGCTTTCTTT. This translates into CASSPSGYTEAFF.

This chain joins TRBV28 and TRBJ2-1, with 7 bases matching TRBD2. The junction had 5 bases not matched to a gene; V was cut back by 3 bases and J by 9 bases. From germline, CDR1 is MDHEN and CDR2 SYDVKM. The CDR3 runs to 13 residues. The CDR3 coding sequence is TGTGCCAGCAGTTTGGCGGGAGTGGGTGAGCAGTTCTTC. Its protein is CASSLAGVGEQFF. The complete variable domain, with remaining parts taken from reference TRBV28 and TRBJ2-1, reads DVKVTQSSRYLVKRTGEKVFLECVQDMDHENMFWYRQDPGLGLRLIYFSYDVKMKEKGDIPEGYSVSREKKERFSLILESASTNQTSMYLCASSLAGVGEQFFGPGTRLTVL.

This clone was detected only once. The rearrangement links TRBV5-1 to TRBJ1-2; a weak D match, TRBD1 (6 bases). V was shortened by 3 bases and J by 3 bases, with 15 bases between the two germline ends. This CDR3 has 15 amino acids. Germline CDR1 reads SGHRS; CDR2 reads YFSETQ. The CDR3: CASSSNSRGHYGYTF. The CDR3 bases are TGCGCCAGCAGCTCTAATTCCAGGGGTCACTATGGCTACACCTTC. Using reference TRBV5-1 and TRBJ1-2 for the parts outside the CDR3, the full variable domain is KAGVTQTPRYLIKTRGQQVTLSCSPISGHRSVSWYQQTPGQGLQFLFEYFSETQRNKGNFPGRFSGRQFSNSRSEMNVSTLELGDSALYLCASSSNSRGHYGYTFGSGTRLTVV.

This clone occurred a few times. The V gene is TRBV6-1, the J gene TRBJ2-5; TRBD1 agrees at 9 bases. The assigned J gene may be wrong: the sequence end matches TRBJ2-7 better. The germline gives CDR1 MNHNS, CDR2 SASEGT. This CDR3 comprises 15 residues. The CDR3: CASRLGQGPSYEQYF. The DNA for the CDR3 is TGTGCCAGCAGACTAGGACAGGGGCCTTCCTACGAGCAGTACTTC.

This clone was seen a few times. The rearrangement joins TRBV9 to TRBJ1-1; tentatively, D is TRBD1 (5 bases). This CDR3 region has 14 residues. The V and J ends lost 2 bases and 5 bases respectively, with 13 bases between them. CDR1 is SGDLS, CDR2 YYNGEE, per germline. CDR3 bases: TGTGCCAGCAGCGTTGGGGGGGTAGAGACTGAAGCTTTCTTT. This translates into CASSVGGVETEAFF.

The J gene is TRBJ2-3, the V gene TRBV5-1; D remains ambiguous. The germline V and J ends were trimmed by 0 bases and 3 bases, with 8 bases remaining between them. The germline gives CDR1 SGHRS, CDR2 YFSETQ. This CDR3 has 14 residues. The CDR3 nucleotides are TGCGCCAGCAGCTTGGACGTCAGAACAGATACGCAGTATTTT. Protein: CASSLDVRTDTQYF.

This clone has a single count. V usage is TRBV27 and J usage is TRBJ1-2, with 7 nucleotides matching TRBD1. Trimming cost V 5 bases and J 2 bases; bases outside gene matches: 5. Per germline, CDR1 MNHEY and CDR2 SMNVEV (reference sequence). This CDR3 comprises 14 residues. CDR3 coding DNA: TGTGCCAGCAGTCCACTGGGACAGAACTATGGCTACACCTTC. Its protein is CASSPLGQNYGYTF.

This chain joins TRBV21-1 and TRBJ2-2; TRBD2 is the table's D call, not checked against the DNA. TRBV21-1 is a documented pseudogene. The CDR3 is made up of 19 amino acids. CDR3 sequence (DNA): TGTGCCAGCAGAGCACCCGCAGACCCTACTAGCGGGAGGACCGGGGAGCTGTTTTTT. As protein: CASRAPADPTSGRTGELFF.

The chain employs TRBV2 and TRBJ2-5, with 13 bases that match TRBD2. The CDR3 is 18 amino acids. The V gene end was trimmed by 0 bases and the J gene end by 4 bases; junction bases not matched to a gene: 8. CDR1 is SNHLY, CDR2 FYNNEI, per germline. The CDR3 region is CASSEAELAGGWLETQYF. CDR3 DNA sequence: TGTGCCAGCAGTGAAGCGGAACTAGCGGGGGGGTGGCTAGAGACCCAGTACTTC.

The chain carries TRBV10-2 and TRBJ2-3; possibly TRBD2 for D (5 bases). The CDR3 is 15 residues long. The V and J ends lost 4 bases and 4 bases respectively, with 15 bases between them. Germline-derived CDR1 and CDR2 are WSHSY and SAAADI. CDR3 coding DNA: TGCGCCAGCAGTGGCCGGGGAGTCGACGCAGATACGCAGTATTTT. Protein: CASSGRGVDADTQYF.

The rearrangement links TRBV28 to TRBJ1-1; D is uncertain. V shed 6 bases and J shed 4 bases, with 12 bases lying between them. This CDR3 region has 13 residues. Looked up from germline, CDR1 is MDHEN and CDR2 is SYDVKM. The CDR3 reads CASRRQDSTEAFF. CDR3 DNA: TGTGCCAGCAGACGGCAGGATAGCACTGAAGCTTTCTTT. The full variable domain, with the rest looked up from reference TRBV28 and TRBJ1-1, is DVKVTQSSRYLVKRTGEKVFLECVQDMDHENMFWYRQDPGLGLRLIYFSYDVKMKEKGDIPEGYSVSREKKERFSLILESASTNQTSMYLCASRRQDSTEAFFGQGTRLTVV.

This chain joins TRBV5-1 and TRBJ2-5, with D maybe TRBD2 (7 bases). The V end was cut by 0 bases, the J end by 4 bases, with 13 bases between. The CDR3 consists of 15 residues. Germline-derived CDR1 and CDR2 are SGHRS and YFSETQ. As DNA, the CDR3 is TGCGCCAGCAGCTTGGCCTCGCGGGGGCGAGAGACCCAGTACTTC. This translates into CASSLASRGRETQYF.

The chain links TRBV19 to TRBJ1-1, with 8 nucleotides matching TRBD1. V lost 2 bases to trimming and J lost 4 bases; unmatched junction nucleotides: 0. Germline V gene sequence: CDR1 LNHDA, CDR2 SQIVND (reference sequence). This CDR3 contains 13 residues. The CDR3 protein is CASSITGGTEAFF. The CDR3 DNA is TGTGCCAGTAGTATAACAGGGGGCACTGAAGCTTTCTTT.

The sample holds a few counts of this clone. The rearrangement uses TRBV5-8 and TRBJ1-1, with 7 bases matching TRBD1. The junction had 5 bases not matched to a gene; V was cut back by 0 bases and J by 0 bases. This CDR3 spans 16 amino acids. Germline CDR1 reads SGHTS; CDR2 reads YDEGEE. DNA for the CDR3: TGTGCCAGCAGCTTGGCGGCAGGGGGTCTGAACACTGAAGCTTTCTTT. Translated: CASSLAAGGLNTEAFF.

V and J are TRBV29-1 and TRBJ2-1, with TRBD1 identical over 8 bases. With 3 bases clipped from V and 5 bases from J, the junction kept 12 bases outside the gene matches. Germline loops: CDR1 SQVTM, CDR2 ANQGSEA. CDR3 size: 16 residues. CDR3 region: CSVDLGDRGIDNEQFF. Written as DNA, the CDR3 is TGCAGCGTTGACCTGGGCGACAGGGGTATCGACAATGAGCAGTTCTTC.

This clone was recorded once. DNA for the CDR3: TGTGCCAGCAACTCTATCAGGGAGCGGGCCACAGATACGCAGTATTTT. As protein: CASNSIRERATDTQYF. The gene calls are TRBV5-6 and TRBJ2-3; maybe TRBD2 (6 bases). This CDR3 is 16 amino acids long. Trimming cost V 6 bases and J 2 bases, with 19 bases left between them. Germline V lookup: CDR1 SGHDT, CDR2 YYEEEE.

The chain is built from TRBV4-1 and TRBJ2-7, with 8 bases that match TRBD1. The length of the CDR3 is 17 residues. Germline V lookup: CDR1 MGHRA, CDR2 YSYEKL. The V gene end was trimmed by 3 bases and the J gene end by 7 bases; junction bases not matched to a gene: 17. The CDR3 protein is CASSHKLPGQGRGEQYF. The CDR3 DNA sequence: TGCGCCAGCAGCCATAAACTCCCCGGACAGGGACGGGGTGAGCAGTACTTC.

The V and J genes are TRBV27 and TRBJ1-1, with a tentative D call TRBD1 (6 bases). The germline V gene has CDR1 MNHEY and CDR2 SMNVEV (reference sequence). Trimming removed 0 bases from V and 6 bases from J, with 14 bases in between. The CDR3 consists of 15 residues. The CDR3 region is CASSLSYGGGPEAFF. CDR3 sequence (DNA): TGTGCCAGCAGTTTATCGTACGGCGGGGGGCCTGAAGCTTTCTTT.

The V gene is TRBV6-5, the J gene TRBJ2-3; 13 nucleotides agree with TRBD2. The V segment lost 6 bases and the J segment 5 bases; nucleotides outside the gene matches: 5. The CDR3 runs 15 residues. The germline CDR1 and CDR2 sequences are MNHEY and SVGAGI. The CDR3 sequence is CASRSRTSGRDTQYF. In DNA form, the CDR3 reads TGTGCCAGCAGGTCTAGGACTAGCGGGAGAGATACGCAGTATTTT.

The chain combines TRBV29-1 with TRBJ2-3; 10 positions match TRBD2. The CDR3 contains 14 residues. V gave up 7 bases and J gave up 1 base; unmatched junction bases: 5. Germline CDR1 and CDR2: SQVTM and ANQGSEA. In DNA form, the CDR3 reads TGCAGCGGTAGCGGGAGGACGGGCACAGATACGCAGTATTTT. This codes for CSGSGRTGTDTQYF.

A single count supports this clone. The chain recombines TRBV6-4 with TRBJ2-7; D is unclear. The CDR3 totals 16 residues. Germline V gene lookup returns CDR1 MRHNA and CDR2 SNTAGT. V was shortened by 5 bases and J by 7 bases, with 24 bases between the two germline ends. CDR3 residues: CASSCGLRRTSGEQYF. The CDR3 DNA follows: TGTGCCAGCAGTTGCGGTTTGCGAAGAACGTCTGGGGAGCAGTACTTC.

V and J are TRBV5-4 and TRBJ2-7; D possibly corresponds to TRBD2 (6 bases). Germline loops: CDR1 SGHNT, CDR2 YYREEE (reference sequence). This CDR3 spans 14 amino acids. With 3 bases removed from V and 2 bases from J, the gap between germline ends came to 12 bases. For the CDR3, the DNA is TGTGCCAGCAGCTCGACTAGTGCCCCCTACGAGCAGTACTTC. It codes for CASSSTSAPYEQYF. The full variable domain, rest sourced from reference TRBV5-4 and TRBJ2-7, is ETGVTQSPTHLIKTRGQQVTLRCSSQSGHNTVSWYQQALGQGPQFIFQYYREEENGRGNFPPRFSGLQFPNYSSELNVNALELDDSALYLCASSSTSAPYEQYFGPGTRLTVT.

The CDR3 protein is CASSLGIVTGGPDTQYF. The CDR3 nucleotides read TGTGCCAGCAGCTTGGGTATAGTGACGGGAGGACCAGATACGCAGTATTTT. This chain joins TRBV5-5 and TRBJ2-3; 7 positions agree with TRBD2. From germline, CDR1 is SGHKS and CDR2 YYEKEE (reference sequence). V lost 0 bases, J lost 4 bases, and 11 bases stayed unmatched. CDR3 length: 17 amino acids.

The rearrangement links TRBV2 to TRBJ2-2, with TRBD1 matching over 9 bases. V was clipped by 8 bases and J by 7 bases; unmatched bases: 8. This CDR3 comprises 14 residues. Germline-derived CDR1 and CDR2 are SNHLY and FYNNEI. CDR3 nucleotide sequence: TGTGCCAGCTGGGGACAGGGATTAAACGGGGAGCTGTTTTTT. Protein sequence: CASWGQGLNGELFF.

This chain joins TRBV19 and TRBJ2-7; possibly TRBD2 for D (6 bases). V lost 3 bases to trimming and J lost 3 bases, with 12 bases between them. Germline V lookup: CDR1 LNHDA, CDR2 SQIVND (reference sequence). This CDR3 spans 14 amino acids. Here the CDR3 reads CASSIASGGYEQYF. CDR3 in DNA: TGTGCCAGTAGTATTGCGTCCGGGGGCTACGAGCAGTACTTC.

The rearrangement joins TRBV7-8 to TRBJ1-1; no clear D. The V end lost 1 base, the J end lost 3 bases, and 9 bases lay between the germline ends. Germline values: CDR1 SGHVS, CDR2 FQNEAQ. This CDR3 spans 14 amino acids. The CDR3 protein is CASSLEAGYTEAFF. The CDR3 nucleotides read TGTGCCAGCAGCTTAGAGGCGGGTTACACTGAAGCTTTCTTT.

This clone showed up just once. The J gene is TRBJ2-7, the V gene TRBV6-5; maybe TRBD2 (5 bases). Germline V lookup: CDR1 MNHEY, CDR2 SVGAGI. The CDR3 runs 12 residues. Trimming pared 8 bases from V and 3 bases from J, leaving 11 bases between. The CDR3 DNA follows: TGTGCCAGCCGAAGCGGTTTCTACGAGCAGTACTTC. Translated: CASRSGFYEQYF.